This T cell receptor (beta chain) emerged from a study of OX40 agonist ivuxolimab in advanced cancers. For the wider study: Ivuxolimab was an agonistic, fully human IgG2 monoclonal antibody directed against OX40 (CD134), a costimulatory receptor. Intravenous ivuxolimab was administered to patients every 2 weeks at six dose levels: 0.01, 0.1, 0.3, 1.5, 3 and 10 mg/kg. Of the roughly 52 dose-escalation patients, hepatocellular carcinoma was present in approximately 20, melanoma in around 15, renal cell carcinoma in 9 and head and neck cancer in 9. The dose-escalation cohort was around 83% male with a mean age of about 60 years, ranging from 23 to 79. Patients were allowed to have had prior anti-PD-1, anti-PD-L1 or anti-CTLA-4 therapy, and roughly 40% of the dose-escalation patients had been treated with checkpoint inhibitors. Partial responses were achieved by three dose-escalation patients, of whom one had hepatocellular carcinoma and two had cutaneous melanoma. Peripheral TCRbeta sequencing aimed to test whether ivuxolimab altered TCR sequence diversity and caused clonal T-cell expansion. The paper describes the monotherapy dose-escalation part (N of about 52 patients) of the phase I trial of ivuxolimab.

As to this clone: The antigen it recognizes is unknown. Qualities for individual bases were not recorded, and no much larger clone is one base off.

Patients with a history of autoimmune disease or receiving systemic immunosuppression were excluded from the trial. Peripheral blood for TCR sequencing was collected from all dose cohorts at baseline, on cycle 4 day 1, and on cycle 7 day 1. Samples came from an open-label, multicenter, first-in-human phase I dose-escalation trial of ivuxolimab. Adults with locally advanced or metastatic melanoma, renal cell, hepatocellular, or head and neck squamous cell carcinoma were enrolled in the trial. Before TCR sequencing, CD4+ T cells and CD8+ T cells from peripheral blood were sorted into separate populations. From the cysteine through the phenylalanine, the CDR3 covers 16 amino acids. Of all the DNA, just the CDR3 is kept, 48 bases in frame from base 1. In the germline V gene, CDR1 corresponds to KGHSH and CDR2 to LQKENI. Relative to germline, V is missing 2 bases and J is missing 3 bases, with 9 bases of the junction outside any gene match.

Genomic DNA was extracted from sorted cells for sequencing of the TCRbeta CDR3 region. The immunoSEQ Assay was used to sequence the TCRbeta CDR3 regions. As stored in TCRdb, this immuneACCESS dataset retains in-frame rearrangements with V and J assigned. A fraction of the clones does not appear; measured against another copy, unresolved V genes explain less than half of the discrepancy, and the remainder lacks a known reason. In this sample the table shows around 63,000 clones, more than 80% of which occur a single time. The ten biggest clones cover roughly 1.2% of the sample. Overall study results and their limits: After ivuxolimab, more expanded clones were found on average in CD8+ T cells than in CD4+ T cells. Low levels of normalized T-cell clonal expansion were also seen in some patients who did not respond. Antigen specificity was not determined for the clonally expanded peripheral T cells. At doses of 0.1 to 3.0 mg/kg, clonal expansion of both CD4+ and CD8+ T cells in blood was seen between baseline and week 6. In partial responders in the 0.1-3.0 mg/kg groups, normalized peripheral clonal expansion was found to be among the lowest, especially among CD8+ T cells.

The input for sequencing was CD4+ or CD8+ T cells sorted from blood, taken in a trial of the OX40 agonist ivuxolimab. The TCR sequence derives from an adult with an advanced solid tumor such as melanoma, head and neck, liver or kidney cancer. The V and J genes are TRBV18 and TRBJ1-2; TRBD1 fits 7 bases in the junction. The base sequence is TGTGCCAGCTCACCAACCGGGACAGCGCGAGACTATGGCTACACCTTC. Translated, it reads CASSPTGTARDYGYTF.